This T cell receptor beta chain derives from a study of cytomegalovirus exposure and HLA in healthy donors. PCR was performed using 60 Vbeta and 13 Jbeta primers. Sequenced by immunoSEQ multiplex PCR; TCRdb stores in-frame clones only, minus some. This table lists about 87,000 clones. A note on this clone: What it binds is not known.

The CDR3 is 13 residues long. The V end was cut by 6 bases, the J end by 4 bases, with 9 bases between. Germline V gene lookup returns CDR1 MGHDK and CDR2 SYGVNS. General study points: The study put around 180 TCR beta chains on its list as cytomegalovirus-associated. Of the V segments, some could not be distinguished, including TRBV6-2 and TRBV6-3, and were excluded.

This chain connects TRBV25-1 to TRBJ2-2; tentative D call: TRBD1 (6 bases). The sequence was collected from a man over 45 in good health and CMV-seropositive. The material sequenced was PBMCs. CDR3 nucleotides: TGTGCCAGCAGACAGGGTAGCACCGGGGAGCTGTTTTTT. This sequence encodes CASRQGSTGELFF.